What follows is one T cell receptor (beta chain) and its context. The data were obtained in a study of breast tumors, draining lymph nodes, adjacent tissues. Breast cancer patients provided tissue from their axillary draining lymph nodes. Germline values: CDR1 MNHEY, CDR2 SVGEGT. This CDR3 is built from 15 residues. V dropped 5 bases and J dropped 0; count of bases not matched to a gene: 5. Each CDR3 protein is one row after TCRdb ran MiXCR on the multiplex PCR reads. The data show roughly 86,000 distinct CDR3 sequences, roughly 19% seen once. The V and J genes are TRBV6-2 or TRBV6-3 and TRBJ2-3; 7 bases fit TRBD2. The specimen was axillary lymph node tissue. This receptor was identified in a female donor with breast cancer. Some clones in this sample may be carry-over from other donors' samples. For the CDR3, the DNA is TGTGCCAGCAGTCCGGCTAGCGGAAGCACAGATACGCAGTATTTT. The encoded protein is CASSPASGSTDTQYF.